This T cell receptor (beta chain) was observed in a study of blood T cell repertoires in COVID-19. The repertoire was sequenced with immunoSEQ multiplex PCR; TCRdb's copy has only in-frame clones and lacks some. The sample has over 250,000 clones, around 90% seen once. In assigning cohorts, the study relied on participant-reported clinical history. V shed 9 bases, J shed 4 bases, and the junction held 7 bases outside the gene matches. The CDR3 loop spans 13 amino acids. Germline V gene sequence: CDR1 MNHEY, CDR2 SVGAGI. The sequence was collected from a woman aged 25-40 years who had recovered from COVID-19. The sequenced material came from PBMCs or T cells enriched from blood (not recorded which). The chain links TRBV6-5 to TRBJ2-7, with 9 bases fitting TRBD1. The CDR3 region is CASLGQGPYEQYF. The CDR3 nucleotides read TGTGCCAGTTTGGGACAGGGACCTTACGAGCAGTACTTC.